This T cell receptor (beta chain) emerged from a study of technical replicates of blood from several donors. Sequencing was performed with immunoSEQ multiplex PCR; in TCRdb, only in-frame clones are kept and a portion is missing. The sample holds over 70,000 clones, just under 95% seen once. The germline V gene has CDR1 MNHEY and CDR2 SVGAGI. V shed 6 bases, J shed 2 bases, and the junction held 7 bases outside the gene matches. There are 14 residues in the CDR3. The chain uses TRBV6-5 and TRBJ2-7, with TRBD1 identical over 7 bases. The source material was T cells isolated from PBMCs. The origin of this receptor is a human donor in good health. For the CDR3, the DNA is TGTGCCAGCAGGCGTCCGGGACAGACCTACGAGCAGTACTTC. Amino acids: CASRRPGQTYEQYF.